The 25 T cell receptor beta chains below come from one sample, sequenced in a study of blood T cell repertoires in COVID-19. TCRdb's table, derived via immunoSEQ multiplex PCR, lists solely in-frame clones and lacks some. The repertoire holds around 130,000 clones, about 75% seen once, with 20% to 25% in the top ten. Sequenced sample: peripheral blood. These receptors all stem from an elderly man with acute or convalescent COVID-19.

This clone has a count of ten or more. The V and J genes are TRBV6-5 and TRBJ1-6, with 7 bases matching TRBD1. V trimming: 9 bases; J trimming: 5 bases; junction bases outside the gene matches: 7. This CDR3 has 14 residues. Germline CDR1 is MNHEY and CDR2 is SVGAGI. Written as DNA, the CDR3 is TGTGCCAGTAGGGCAGGGGGTGATAATTCACCCCTCCACTTT. It encodes CASRAGGDNSPLHF.

The DNA of the CDR3 is TGTGCCAGCAGCTCGGGACACAGGAATGAAAAACTGTTTTTT. Residues: CASSSGHRNEKLFF. The rearrangement joins TRBV5-4 to TRBJ1-4, with a possible D match to TRBD1 (6 bases). Germline CDR1 SGHNT, CDR2 YYREEE (reference sequence). CDR3 size: 14 residues. V lost 3 bases, J lost 5 bases, and 11 bases lay in between.

The rearrangement uses TRBV18 and TRBJ1-2; D unclear. The V gene's germline CDR1 is KGHSH and CDR2 LQKENI. The CDR3 length is 13 residues. V dropped 3 bases and J dropped 5 bases, with 10 bases sitting between them. The CDR3 DNA follows: TGTGCCAGCTCACCGAGCGGAGAATATGGCTACACCTTC. Its protein is CASSPSGEYGYTF.

J is TRBJ1-1 and V is TRBV18; weak D call: TRBD1 (5 bases). The CDR3 extends over 15 amino acids. Germline-derived CDR1 and CDR2 are KGHSH and LQKENI. Trimming stripped 2 bases from V and 4 bases from J, with 14 bases between. The CDR3, as DNA: TGTGCCAGCTCACCAGAAATCCAGGGCATCACTGAAGCTTTCTTT. Protein: CASSPEIQGITEAFF.

This clone was picked up one time. This rearrangement joins TRBV30 to TRBJ1-2; D ambiguous. V lost 2 bases to trimming and J lost 4 bases, with 23 bases between them. CDR3 length equals 17 residues. Per the germline V gene, CDR1 is GTSNPN and CDR2 is SVGIG (reference sequence). The CDR3 region is CAWSSTQASGIGYGYTF. In nucleotides, the CDR3 is TGTGCCTGGAGTTCCACCCAGGCAAGTGGAATCGGCTATGGCTACACCTTC.

The chain links TRBV5-1 to TRBJ2-2; 9 nucleotides align to TRBD1. This CDR3 contains 16 residues. V was pared by 6 bases and J by 5 bases, with 11 bases of the junction left unmatched. Germline V gene data show CDR1 as SGHRS and CDR2 as YFSETQ. CDR3 DNA: TGCGCCAGCACTACCACCGGGACAGGGAATACCGGGGAGCTGTTTTTT. Amino acid sequence: CASTTTGTGNTGELFF. Using reference TRBV5-1 and TRBJ2-2 for the parts outside the CDR3, the full variable domain is KAGVTQTPRYLIKTRGQQVTLSCSPISGHRSVSWYQQTPGQGLQFLFEYFSETQRNKGNFPGRFSGRQFSNSRSEMNVSTLELGDSALYLCASTTTGTGNTGELFFGEGSRLTVL.

For the CDR3, the DNA is TGTGCCAGCAGCCCTTTTCCCCTAAGGGGAGGAAATCAGCCCCAGCATTTT. Translating gives CASSPFPLRGGNQPQHF. The V call is TRBV27, the J call TRBJ1-5, with D perhaps TRBD1 (5 bases). V lost 6 bases, J lost 4 bases, and 22 bases lay in between. Germline loops: CDR1 MNHEY, CDR2 SMNVEV (reference sequence). The CDR3 loop spans 17 amino acids.

This chain joins TRBV25-1 and TRBJ2-7, with D possibly being TRBD1 (5 bases). The CDR3 consists of 13 residues. V gave up 6 bases and J gave up 6 bases, with 15 bases separating them. In germline, CDR1 is MGHDK, CDR2 SYGVNS. CDR3 DNA sequence: TGTGCCAGCAGCGAGAGGACATTTGGCGAGCAGTACTTC. Its translation is CASSERTFGEQYF.

The chain is built from TRBV5-1 and TRBJ1-1; D is undetermined. CDR1 is SGHRS, CDR2 YFSETQ, per germline. Trimming removed 0 bases at V and 7 bases at J, with 10 bases between. CDR3 length: 13 amino acids. The CDR3 DNA reads TGCGCCAGCAGCTTGGTTACGGGAGTTGAAGCTTTCTTT. Its protein is CASSLVTGVEAFF.

The rearrangement uses TRBV18 and TRBJ2-7; D gene unclear. V was cut by 3 bases and J by 4 bases, with 16 bases left in between. Germline V gene lookup returns CDR1 KGHSH and CDR2 LQKENI. The CDR3 loop spans 15 amino acids. This chain's CDR3 is CASSPLGITTYEQYF. The CDR3 DNA is TGTGCCAGCTCACCGTTAGGAATCACTACTTACGAGCAGTACTTC.

The CDR3 nucleotides read TGTGCCAGCAGATGGACAGAAAATAATTCACCCCTCCACTTT. Its protein product is CASRWTENNSPLHF. The rearrangement joins TRBV28 to TRBJ1-6; D might be TRBD1 (6 bases). The V end was cut by 6 bases, the J end by 5 bases, with 11 bases between. CDR1 is MDHEN and CDR2 is SYDVKM in the germline V gene. The CDR3 is 14 residues long.

The chain recombines TRBV9 with TRBJ2-1; 8 bases align to TRBD1. The CDR3 has 15 residues. Germline trimming cut 3 bases from V and 4 bases from J; bases unmatched to any gene: 6. Germline CDR1 SGDLS, CDR2 YYNGEE. Written as DNA, the CDR3 is TGTGCCAGCAGCGCGCGACAGGGGAAGTACAATGAGCAGTTCTTC. Amino acid sequence: CASSARQGKYNEQFF.

The chain joins TRBV27 to TRBJ2-2, with 10 positions matching TRBD1. The germline V gene has CDR1 MNHEY and CDR2 SMNVEV (reference sequence). V trimming: 6 bases; J trimming: 6 bases; junction bases outside the gene matches: 7. The CDR3 contains 15 residues. CDR3: CASRPSGQGSGELFF. As DNA, the CDR3 is TGTGCCAGCAGACCGTCGGGACAGGGGTCCGGGGAGCTGTTTTTT.

The rearrangement joins TRBV5-4 to TRBJ1-5; D gene unclear. There are 14 residues in the CDR3. The germline CDR1 and CDR2 sequences are SGHNT and YYREEE (reference sequence). V gave up 0 bases and J gave up 2 bases, with 6 bases separating them. CDR3 residues: CASSLERGNQPQHF. The CDR3 nucleotides are TGTGCCAGCAGCTTGGAGCGGGGCAATCAGCCCCAGCATTTT.

The V gene is TRBV19, the J gene TRBJ1-2; a weak D match, TRBD1 (5 bases). The CDR3 runs to 14 residues. Germline V lookup: CDR1 LNHDA, CDR2 SQIVND (reference sequence). Trimming took off 4 bases at V and 8 bases at J, with 17 bases between the two ends. The CDR3 here is CASSTFGGVQGYTF. The CDR3 DNA is TGTGCCAGTAGTACCTTTGGGGGGGTTCAAGGCTACACCTTC.

The CDR3 sequence: CASSFIGQGARTDTQYF. For the CDR3, the DNA is TGCGCCAGCAGCTTCATAGGACAGGGGGCACGCACAGATACGCAGTATTTT. The chain recombines TRBV5-1 with TRBJ2-3, with TRBD1 matching over 11 bases. Looked up from germline, CDR1 is SGHRS and CDR2 is YFSETQ. Trimming removed 2 bases from V and 1 base from J; junction bases left unmatched: 6. CDR3 size: 17 residues.

The rearrangement uses TRBV14 and TRBJ1-6; D possibly corresponds to TRBD1 (6 bases). CDR1 and CDR2 from the germline V gene are SGHDN and FVKESK. CDR3 length: 15 residues. V lost 4 bases and J lost 10, with 17 bases in between. CDR3 region: CASSRMGARPSPLHF. The CDR3, as DNA: TGTGCCAGCAGCCGGATGGGGGCTAGACCCTCACCCCTCCACTTT.

This clone was seen more than once but under ten times. The chain carries TRBV12-3 or TRBV12-4 and TRBJ1-1; 8 bases align to TRBD1. The junction had 8 bases not matched to a gene; V was cut back by 5 bases and J by 9 bases. CDR3 length: 13 residues. CDR3 coding DNA: TGTGCCAGCAGTCAACGGACAGGGACGAAAGCTTTCTTT. Its translation: CASSQRTGTKAFF.

This CDR3 reads CASSLLGLAGDRTDTQYF. CDR3 DNA sequence: TGTGCCAGCAGTTTACTGGGACTAGCGGGGGACCGCACAGATACGCAGTATTTT. The chain is built from TRBV27 and TRBJ2-3; 14 bases match TRBD2. Germline loops: CDR1 MNHEY, CDR2 SMNVEV (reference sequence). The CDR3 is made up of 18 amino acids. V lost 2 bases and J lost 1; bases outside the gene matches: 5.

The chain joins TRBV11-2 to TRBJ1-5, with 10 bases identical to TRBD1. The V segment lost 5 bases and the J segment 2 bases; nucleotides outside the gene matches: 3. CDR3 length: 15 residues. Looked up from germline, CDR1 is SGHAT and CDR2 is FQNNGV. CDR3 sequence reads: CASSAGTGGNQPQHF. The CDR3 DNA sequence: TGTGCCAGCAGCGCCGGGACAGGGGGCAATCAGCCCCAGCATTTT.

The rearrangement joins TRBV10-3 to TRBJ1-2; D is ambiguous. The V gene's germline CDR1 is ENHRY and CDR2 SYGVKD. The CDR3 runs 15 residues. V lost 2 bases, J lost 7 bases, and 17 bases lay in between. CDR3 in amino acids: CAISEMMEALGGYTF. The CDR3 nucleotides read TGTGCCATCAGTGAGATGATGGAGGCCCTGGGTGGCTACACCTTC.

The chain combines TRBV5-6 with TRBJ2-6; no clear D gene. The ends were cut back, 4 bases at V and 0 bases at J, with 2 bases in the middle. This CDR3 spans 13 amino acids. Germline lookup yields CDR1 SGHDT and CDR2 YYEEEE. CDR3 protein: CASSLSGANVLTF. The CDR3 coding sequence is TGTGCCAGCAGCCTCTCTGGGGCCAACGTCCTGACTTTC.

The chain uses TRBV5-1 and TRBJ2-5; 11 bases map to TRBD1. CDR3 length equals 15 residues. The germline gives CDR1 SGHRS, CDR2 YFSETQ. The V gene end was trimmed by 0 bases and the J gene end by 5 bases; junction bases not matched to a gene: 3. The CDR3 here is CASSLGTGGFETQYF. The DNA of the CDR3 is TGCGCCAGCAGCTTGGGGACAGGGGGCTTCGAGACCCAGTACTTC.

The V and J genes are TRBV7-2 and TRBJ1-6; D remains unclear. The CDR3 spans 16 residues. Germline assignment: CDR1 SGHTA and CDR2 FQGNSA. V was trimmed by 8 bases and J by 3 bases, leaving 17 bases between them. The CDR3 bases are TGTGCCAGCGGTGACAAAATCGGCGACTATAATTCACCCCTCCACTTT. This codes for CASGDKIGDYNSPLHF.

The chain has TRBV24-1 and TRBJ1-1, with D perhaps matching TRBD1 (6 bases). This CDR3 is built from 15 residues. V was clipped by 3 bases and J by 11 bases, with 21 bases between them. Germline loops: CDR1 KGHDR, CDR2 SFDVKD. As DNA, the CDR3 is TGTGCCACCAGTGATGCCGGGACACCTGCCGTCGGGGCTTTCTTT. Its protein is CATSDAGTPAVGAFF.